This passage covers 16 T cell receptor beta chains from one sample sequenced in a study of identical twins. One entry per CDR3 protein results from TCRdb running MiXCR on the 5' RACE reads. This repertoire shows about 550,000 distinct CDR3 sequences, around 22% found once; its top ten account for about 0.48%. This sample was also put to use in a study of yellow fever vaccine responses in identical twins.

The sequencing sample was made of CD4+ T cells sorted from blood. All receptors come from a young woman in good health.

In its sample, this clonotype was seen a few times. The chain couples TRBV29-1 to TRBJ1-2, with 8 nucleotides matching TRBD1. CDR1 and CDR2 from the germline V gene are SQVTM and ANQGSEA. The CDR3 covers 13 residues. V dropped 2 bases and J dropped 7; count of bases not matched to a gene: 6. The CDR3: CSVEPQGASGYTF. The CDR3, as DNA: TGCAGCGTTGAACCCCAGGGGGCTAGTGGCTACACCTTC. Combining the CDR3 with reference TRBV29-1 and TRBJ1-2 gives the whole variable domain SAVISQKPSRDICQRGTSLTIQCQVDSQVTMMFWYRQQPGQSLTLIATANQGSEATYESGFVIDKFPISRPNLTFSTLTVSNMSPEDSSIYLCSVEPQGASGYTFGSGTRLTVV.

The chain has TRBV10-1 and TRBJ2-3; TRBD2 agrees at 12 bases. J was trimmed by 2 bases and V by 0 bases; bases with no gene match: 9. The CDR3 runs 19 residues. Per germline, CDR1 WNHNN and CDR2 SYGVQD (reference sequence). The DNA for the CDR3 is TGCGCCAGCAGTGAGTCGACTCTAGCGGGAGGGCCGTTCACAGATACGCAGTATTTT. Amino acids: CASSESTLAGGPFTDTQYF.

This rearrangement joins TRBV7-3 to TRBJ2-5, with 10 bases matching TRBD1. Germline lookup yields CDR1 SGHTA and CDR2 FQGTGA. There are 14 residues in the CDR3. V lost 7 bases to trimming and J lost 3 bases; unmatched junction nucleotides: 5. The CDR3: CASKSGTGEETQYF. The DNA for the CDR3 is TGTGCCAGCAAAAGTGGGACAGGGGAAGAGACCCAGTACTTC.

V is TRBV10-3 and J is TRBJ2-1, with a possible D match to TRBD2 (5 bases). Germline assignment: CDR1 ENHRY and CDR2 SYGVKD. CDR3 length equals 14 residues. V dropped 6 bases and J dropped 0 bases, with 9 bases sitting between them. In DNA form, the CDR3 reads TGTGCCATCAGAATAGCGAGCTCCTACAATGAGCAGTTCTTC. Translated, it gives CAIRIASSYNEQFF.

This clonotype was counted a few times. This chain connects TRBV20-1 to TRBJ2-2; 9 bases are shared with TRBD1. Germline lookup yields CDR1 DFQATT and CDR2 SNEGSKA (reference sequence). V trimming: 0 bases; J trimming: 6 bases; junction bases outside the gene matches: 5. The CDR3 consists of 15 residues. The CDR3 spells CSARDRGQGSGELFF. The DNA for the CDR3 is TGCAGTGCTAGAGATCGTGGACAGGGGTCCGGGGAGCTGTTTTTT.

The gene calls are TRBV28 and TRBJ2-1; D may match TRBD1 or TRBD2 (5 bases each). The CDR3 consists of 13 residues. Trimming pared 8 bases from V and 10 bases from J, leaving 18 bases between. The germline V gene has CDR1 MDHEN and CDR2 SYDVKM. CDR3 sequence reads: CASQGRMKGEQFF. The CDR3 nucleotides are TGTGCCAGCCAGGGACGGATGAAGGGCGAGCAGTTCTTC.

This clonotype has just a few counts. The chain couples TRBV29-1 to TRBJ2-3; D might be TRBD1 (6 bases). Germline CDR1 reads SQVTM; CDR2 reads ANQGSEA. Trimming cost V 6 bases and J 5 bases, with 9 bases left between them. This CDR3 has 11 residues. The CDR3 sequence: CSVQQGDTQYF. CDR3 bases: TGCAGCGTGCAACAGGGAGATACGCAGTATTTT.

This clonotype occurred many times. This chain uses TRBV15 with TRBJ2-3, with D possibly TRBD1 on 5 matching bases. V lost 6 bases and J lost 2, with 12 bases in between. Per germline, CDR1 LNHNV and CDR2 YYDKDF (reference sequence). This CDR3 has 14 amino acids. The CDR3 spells CATRGVSDTDTQYF. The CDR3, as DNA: TGTGCCACCAGAGGGGTCAGTGACACAGATACGCAGTATTTT.

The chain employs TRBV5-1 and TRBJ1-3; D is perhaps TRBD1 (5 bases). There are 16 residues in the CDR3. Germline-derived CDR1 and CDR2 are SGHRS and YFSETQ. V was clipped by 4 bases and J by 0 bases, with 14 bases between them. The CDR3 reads CASSGRDSFSGNTIYF. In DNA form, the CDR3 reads TGCGCCAGCAGCGGCAGGGACTCTTTCTCTGGAAACACCATATATTTT.

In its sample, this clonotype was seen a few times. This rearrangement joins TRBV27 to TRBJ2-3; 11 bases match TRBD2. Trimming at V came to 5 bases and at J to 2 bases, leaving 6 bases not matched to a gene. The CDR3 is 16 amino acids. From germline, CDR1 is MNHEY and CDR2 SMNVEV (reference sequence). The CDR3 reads CASSIRLAGSTDTQYF. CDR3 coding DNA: TGTGCCAGCAGTATTCGACTAGCGGGGTCCACAGATACGCAGTATTTT.

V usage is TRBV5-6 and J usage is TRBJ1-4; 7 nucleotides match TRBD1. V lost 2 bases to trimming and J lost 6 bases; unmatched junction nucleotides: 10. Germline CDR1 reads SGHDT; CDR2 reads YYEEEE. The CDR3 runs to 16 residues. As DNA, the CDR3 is TGTGCCAGCAGCTTTAAGGGTGAGGGGGCTGATGAAAAACTGTTTTTT. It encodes CASSFKGEGADEKLFF.

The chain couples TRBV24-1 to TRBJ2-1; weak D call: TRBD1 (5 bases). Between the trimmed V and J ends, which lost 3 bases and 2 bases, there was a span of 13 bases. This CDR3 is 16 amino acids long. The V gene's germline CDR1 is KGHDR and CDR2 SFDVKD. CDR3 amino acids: CATSDPALTAYNEQFF. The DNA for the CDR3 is TGTGCCACCAGTGATCCCGCCCTGACAGCCTACAATGAGCAGTTCTTC.

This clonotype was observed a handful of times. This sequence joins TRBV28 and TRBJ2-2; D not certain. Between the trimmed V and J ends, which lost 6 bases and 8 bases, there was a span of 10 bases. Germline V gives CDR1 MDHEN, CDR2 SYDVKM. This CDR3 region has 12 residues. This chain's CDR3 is CASSDVWGELFF. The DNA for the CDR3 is TGTGCCAGCAGCGACGTGTGGGGGGAGCTGTTTTTT.

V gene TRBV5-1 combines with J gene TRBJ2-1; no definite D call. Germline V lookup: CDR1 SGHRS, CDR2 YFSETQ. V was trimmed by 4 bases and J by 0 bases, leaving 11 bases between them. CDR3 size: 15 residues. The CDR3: CASSNTPSSYNEQFF. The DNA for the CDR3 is TGCGCCAGCAGCAACACCCCGAGCTCCTACAATGAGCAGTTCTTC. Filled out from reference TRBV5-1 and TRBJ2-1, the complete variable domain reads KAGVTQTPRYLIKTRGQQVTLSCSPISGHRSVSWYQQTPGQGLQFLFEYFSETQRNKGNFPGRFSGRQFSNSRSEMNVSTLELGDSALYLCASSNTPSSYNEQFFGPGTRLTVL.

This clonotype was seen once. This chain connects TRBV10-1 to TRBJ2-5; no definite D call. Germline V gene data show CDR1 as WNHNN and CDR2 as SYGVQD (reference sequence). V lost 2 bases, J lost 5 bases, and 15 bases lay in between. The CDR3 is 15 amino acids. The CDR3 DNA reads TGCGCCAGCAGTGAGGGGTTGGATTTTGGCGAGACCCAGTACTTC. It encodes CASSEGLDFGETQYF.

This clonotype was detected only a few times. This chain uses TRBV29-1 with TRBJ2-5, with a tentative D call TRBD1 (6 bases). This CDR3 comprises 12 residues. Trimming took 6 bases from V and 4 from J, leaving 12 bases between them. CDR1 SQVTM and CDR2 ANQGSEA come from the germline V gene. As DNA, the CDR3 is TGCAGCGTCTACAGGGTAGGAGAGACCCAGTACTTC. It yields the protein CSVYRVGETQYF.